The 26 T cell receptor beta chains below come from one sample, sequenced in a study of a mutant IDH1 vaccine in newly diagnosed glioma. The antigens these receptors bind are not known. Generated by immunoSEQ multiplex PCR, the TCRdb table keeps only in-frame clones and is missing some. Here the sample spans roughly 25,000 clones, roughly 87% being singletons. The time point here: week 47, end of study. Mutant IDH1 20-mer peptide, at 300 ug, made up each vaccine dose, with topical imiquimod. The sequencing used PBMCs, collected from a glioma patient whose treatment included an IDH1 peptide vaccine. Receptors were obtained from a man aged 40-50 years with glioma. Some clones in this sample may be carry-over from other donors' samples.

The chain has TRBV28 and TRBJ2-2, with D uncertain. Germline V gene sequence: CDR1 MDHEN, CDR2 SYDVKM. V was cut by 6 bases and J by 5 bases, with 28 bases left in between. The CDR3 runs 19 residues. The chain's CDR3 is CASSPRTLHVRRPTGELFF. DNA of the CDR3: TGTGCCAGCAGCCCTCGTACCTTACACGTCCGGCGGCCAACCGGGGAGCTGTTTTTT.

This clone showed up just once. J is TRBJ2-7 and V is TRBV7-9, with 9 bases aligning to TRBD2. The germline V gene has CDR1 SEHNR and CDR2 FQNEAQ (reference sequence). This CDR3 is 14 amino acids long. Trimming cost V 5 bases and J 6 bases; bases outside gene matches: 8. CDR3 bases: TGTGCCAGCAGCCCCGGGCTAGCGGGGTCCGAGCAGTACTTC. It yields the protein CASSPGLAGSEQYF.

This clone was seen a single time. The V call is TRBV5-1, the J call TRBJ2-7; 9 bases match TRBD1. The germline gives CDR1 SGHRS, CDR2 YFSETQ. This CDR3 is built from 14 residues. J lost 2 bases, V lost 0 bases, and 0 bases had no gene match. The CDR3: CASSLGTGAYEQYF. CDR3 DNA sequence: TGCGCCAGCAGCTTGGGGACAGGGGCCTACGAGCAGTACTTC.

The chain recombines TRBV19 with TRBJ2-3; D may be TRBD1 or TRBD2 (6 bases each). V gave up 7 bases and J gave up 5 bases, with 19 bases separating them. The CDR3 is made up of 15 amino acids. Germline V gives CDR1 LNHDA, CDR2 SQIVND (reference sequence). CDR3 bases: TGTGCCAGTACCCCGGGACAACGGAGGGGAGATACGCAGTATTTT. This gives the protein CASTPGQRRGDTQYF.

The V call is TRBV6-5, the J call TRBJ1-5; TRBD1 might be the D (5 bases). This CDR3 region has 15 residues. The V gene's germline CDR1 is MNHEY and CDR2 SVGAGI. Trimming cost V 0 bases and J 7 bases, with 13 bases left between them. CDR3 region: CASSYSSGGGQPQHF. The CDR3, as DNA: TGTGCCAGCAGTTACTCATCGGGGGGGGGACAGCCCCAGCATTTT.

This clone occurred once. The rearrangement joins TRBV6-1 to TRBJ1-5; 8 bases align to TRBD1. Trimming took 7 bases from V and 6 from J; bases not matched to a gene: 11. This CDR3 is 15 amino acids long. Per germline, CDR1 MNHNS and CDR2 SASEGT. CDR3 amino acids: CASTLDRGSGQPQHF. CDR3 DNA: TGTGCCAGCACCCTTGACAGGGGATCGGGTCAGCCCCAGCATTTT.

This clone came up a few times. The chain's CDR3 is CASSWGQGEETQYF. CDR3 sequence (DNA): TGCGCCAGCAGCTGGGGACAGGGCGAGGAGACCCAGTACTTC. V is TRBV5-1 and J is TRBJ2-5; TRBD1 agrees at 9 bases. V trimming: 3 bases; J trimming: 5 bases; junction bases outside the gene matches: 5. The germline CDR1 and CDR2 sequences are SGHRS and YFSETQ. This CDR3 has 14 amino acids.

DNA of the CDR3: TGTGCCAGTAGCGACCAGGGTGGAGAGACCCAGTACTTC. Translation: CASSDQGGETQYF. The gene calls are TRBV19 and TRBJ2-5; TRBD1 is a possible D gene (5 bases). This CDR3 spans 13 amino acids. Deletions cut 6 bases from V and 4 bases from J, with 12 bases between. Germline V gives CDR1 LNHDA, CDR2 SQIVND (reference sequence).

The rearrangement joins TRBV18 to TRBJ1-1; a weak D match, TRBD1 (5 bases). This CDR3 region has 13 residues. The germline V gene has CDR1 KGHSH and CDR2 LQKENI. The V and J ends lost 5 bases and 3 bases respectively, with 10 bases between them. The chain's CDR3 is CASSSGQDTEAFF. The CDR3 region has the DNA TGTGCCAGCTCATCCGGACAAGACACTGAAGCTTTCTTT.

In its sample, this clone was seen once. DNA of the CDR3: TGTGCCAGAAGCTCTCATAGTATTAGCTCCTACAATGAGCAGTTCTTC. Protein: CARSSHSISSYNEQFF. V is TRBV5-3 and J is TRBJ2-1; no clear D gene. TRBV5-3 counts as an open reading frame of uncertain function. CDR3 length: 16 residues. The V and J ends lost 3 bases and 0 bases respectively, with 13 bases between them.

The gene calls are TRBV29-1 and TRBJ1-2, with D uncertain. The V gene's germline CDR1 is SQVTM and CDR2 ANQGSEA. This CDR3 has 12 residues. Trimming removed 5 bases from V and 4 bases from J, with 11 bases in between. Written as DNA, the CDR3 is TGCAGCGTTCTGGCGGGGATCTATGGCTACACCTTC. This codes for CSVLAGIYGYTF.

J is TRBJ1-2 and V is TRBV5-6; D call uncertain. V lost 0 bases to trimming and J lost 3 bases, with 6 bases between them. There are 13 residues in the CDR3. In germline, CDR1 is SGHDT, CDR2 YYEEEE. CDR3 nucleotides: TGTGCCAGCAGCTTGGAAAAGCACTATGGCTACACCTTC. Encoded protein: CASSLEKHYGYTF.

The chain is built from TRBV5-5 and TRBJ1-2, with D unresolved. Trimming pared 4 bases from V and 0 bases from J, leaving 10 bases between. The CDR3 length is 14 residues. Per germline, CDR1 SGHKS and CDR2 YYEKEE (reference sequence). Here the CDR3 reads CASSRALANYGYTF. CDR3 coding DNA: TGTGCCAGCAGCCGGGCCCTAGCTAACTATGGCTACACCTTC.

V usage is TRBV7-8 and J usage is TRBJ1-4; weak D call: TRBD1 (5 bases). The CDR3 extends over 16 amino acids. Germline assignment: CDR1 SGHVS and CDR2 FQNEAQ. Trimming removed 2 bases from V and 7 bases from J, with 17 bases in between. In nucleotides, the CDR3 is TGTGCCAGCAGCTTACCTGGGACCGGGGGAAGTGAAAAACTGTTTTTT. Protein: CASSLPGTGGSEKLFF.

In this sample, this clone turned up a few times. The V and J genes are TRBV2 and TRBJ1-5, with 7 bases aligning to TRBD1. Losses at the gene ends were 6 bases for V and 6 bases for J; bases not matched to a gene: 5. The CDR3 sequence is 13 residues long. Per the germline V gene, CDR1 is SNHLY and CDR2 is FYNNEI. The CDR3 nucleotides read TGTGCCAGCAGCGACAGGGCTGCTCAGCCCCAGCATTTT. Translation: CASSDRAAQPQHF.

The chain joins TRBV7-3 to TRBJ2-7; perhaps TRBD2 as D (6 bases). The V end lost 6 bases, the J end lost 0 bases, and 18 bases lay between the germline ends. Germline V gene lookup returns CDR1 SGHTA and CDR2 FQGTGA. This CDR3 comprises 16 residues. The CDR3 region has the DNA TGTGCCAGCAGGTCCGGGCCGGGACTGGGCTCCTACGAGCAGTACTTC. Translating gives CASRSGPGLGSYEQYF. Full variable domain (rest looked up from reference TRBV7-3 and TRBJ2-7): GAGVSQTPSNKVTEKGKYVELRCDPISGHTALYWYRQSLGQGPEFLIYFQGTGAADDSGLPNDRFFAVRPEGSVSTLKIQRTERGDSAVYLCASRSGPGLGSYEQYFGPGTRLTVT.

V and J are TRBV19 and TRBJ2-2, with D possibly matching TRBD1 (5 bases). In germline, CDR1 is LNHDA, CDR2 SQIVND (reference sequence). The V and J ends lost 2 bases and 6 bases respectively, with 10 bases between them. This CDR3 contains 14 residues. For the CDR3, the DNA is TGTGCCAGTAGTATATTAGGGGCCGCCGGGGAGCTGTTTTTT. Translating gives CASSILGAAGELFF.

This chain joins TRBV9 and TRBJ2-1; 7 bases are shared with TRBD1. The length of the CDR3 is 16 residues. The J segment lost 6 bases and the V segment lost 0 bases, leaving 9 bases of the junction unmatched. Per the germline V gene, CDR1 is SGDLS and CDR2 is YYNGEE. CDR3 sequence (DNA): TGTGCCAGCAGCGTAGAGGGGGCTTTGAGGTTCAATGAGCAGTTCTTC. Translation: CASSVEGALRFNEQFF.

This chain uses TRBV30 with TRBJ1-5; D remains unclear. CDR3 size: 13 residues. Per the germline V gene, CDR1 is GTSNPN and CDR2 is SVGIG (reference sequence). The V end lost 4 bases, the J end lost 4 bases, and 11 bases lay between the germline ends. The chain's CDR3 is CAWNTVINQPQHF. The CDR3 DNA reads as TGTGCCTGGAACACTGTTATAAATCAGCCCCAGCATTTT.

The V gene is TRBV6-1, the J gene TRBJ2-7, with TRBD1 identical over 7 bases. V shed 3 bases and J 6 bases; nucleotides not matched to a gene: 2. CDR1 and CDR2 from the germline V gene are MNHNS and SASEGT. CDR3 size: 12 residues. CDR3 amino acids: CASSEGQFEQYF. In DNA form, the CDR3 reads TGTGCCAGCAGTGAGGGACAGTTCGAGCAGTACTTC.

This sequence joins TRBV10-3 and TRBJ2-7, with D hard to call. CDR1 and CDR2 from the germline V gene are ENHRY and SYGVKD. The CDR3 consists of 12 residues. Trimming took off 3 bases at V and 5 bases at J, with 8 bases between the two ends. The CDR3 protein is CAISDIEDEQYF. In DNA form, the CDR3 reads TGTGCCATCAGTGACATTGAAGACGAGCAGTACTTC.

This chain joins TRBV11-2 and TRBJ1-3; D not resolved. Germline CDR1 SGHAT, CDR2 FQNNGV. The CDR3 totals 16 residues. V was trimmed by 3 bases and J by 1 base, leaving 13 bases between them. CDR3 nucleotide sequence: TGTGCCAGCAGCTTGTCTAGCTCAGTATCTGGAAACACCATATATTTT. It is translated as CASSLSSSVSGNTIYF.

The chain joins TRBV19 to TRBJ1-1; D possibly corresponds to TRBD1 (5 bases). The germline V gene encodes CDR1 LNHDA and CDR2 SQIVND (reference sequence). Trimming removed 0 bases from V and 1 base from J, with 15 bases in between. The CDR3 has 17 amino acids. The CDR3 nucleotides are TGTGCCAGTAGTATAGATAGGCAGGGCGGAACGAACACTGAAGCTTTCTTT. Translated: CASSIDRQGGTNTEAFF.

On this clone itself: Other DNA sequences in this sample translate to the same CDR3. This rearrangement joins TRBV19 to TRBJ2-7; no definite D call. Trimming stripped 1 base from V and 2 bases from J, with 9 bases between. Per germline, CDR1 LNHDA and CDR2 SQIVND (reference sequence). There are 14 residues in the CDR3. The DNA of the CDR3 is TGTGCCAGTAGTATAGGATCCGGTCCCTACGAGCAGTACTTC. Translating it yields CASSIGSGPYEQYF.

As DNA, the CDR3 is TGTGCCAGCAGCTTAGGGGGGACAGGAGAGCAGTTCTTC. It translates to CASSLGGTGEQFF. V gene TRBV7-8 combines with J gene TRBJ2-1; TRBD1 agrees at 8 bases. The CDR3 spans 13 residues. The germline gives CDR1 SGHVS, CDR2 FQNEAQ. V was clipped by 1 base and J by 10 bases; unmatched bases: 3.

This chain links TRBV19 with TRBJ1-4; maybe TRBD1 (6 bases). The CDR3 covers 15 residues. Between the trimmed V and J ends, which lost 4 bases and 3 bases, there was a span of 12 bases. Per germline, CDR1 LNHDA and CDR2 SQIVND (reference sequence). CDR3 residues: CASSKSRGSNEKLFF. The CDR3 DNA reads TGTGCCAGTAGTAAATCCAGGGGTTCTAATGAAAAACTGTTTTTT. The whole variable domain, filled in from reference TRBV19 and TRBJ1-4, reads DGGITQSPKYLFRKEGQNVTLSCEQNLNHDAMYWYRQDPGQGLRLIYYSQIVNDFQKGDIAEGYSVSREKKESFPLTVTSAQKNPTAFYLCASSKSRGSNEKLFFGSGTQLSVL.